These 27 T cell receptor beta chains came from one sample sequenced in a study of Ad26.COV2.S vaccination and SARS-CoV-2 variants. Only in-frame clones appear in the TCRdb table, and some are missing; sequencing was by immunoSEQ multiplex PCR. The sample shows roughly 450,000 clones, approximately 90% of them seen only once. Indicated treatment: around 19 received Ad26.COV2.S at low or high dose, single or two shots; roughly 5 received placebo; per-sample allocation not given. Collection of samples fell on day 63 after the first vaccine or placebo injection. Specimen: peripheral blood, collected in a trial of Ad26.COV2.S vaccine versus placebo. The receptors stem from a person aged 18-65 years who received the Ad26.COV2.S COVID-19 vaccine or a placebo.

The chain has TRBV27 and TRBJ2-7; 11 bases line up with TRBD1. The CDR3 runs 15 residues. V shed 6 bases and J 2 bases; nucleotides not matched to a gene: 6. Germline V gene data show CDR1 as MNHEY and CDR2 as SMNVEV (reference sequence). The CDR3 DNA follows: TGTGCCAGCAGATCTCCGGGACAGGGGGCCTACGAGCAGTACTTC. The encoded protein is CASRSPGQGAYEQYF.

The V and J genes are TRBV6-4 and TRBJ2-7; a possible D gene is TRBD1 (5 bases). This CDR3 has 13 amino acids. Deletions cut 8 bases from V and 3 bases from J, with 14 bases between. The V gene's germline CDR1 is MRHNA and CDR2 SNTAGT. CDR3 bases: TGTGCCAGCCCCCGGGCGACAGACTACGAGCAGTACTTC. It specifies CASPRATDYEQYF.

CDR3 amino acids: CATSFGQGDEKLFF. In DNA form, the CDR3 reads TGTGCCACCAGCTTCGGACAGGGAGACGAAAAACTGTTTTTT. The chain carries TRBV15 and TRBJ1-4; TRBD1 matches 8 bases. After removal of 5 bases from V and 8 bases from J, the junction contained 7 bases not matched to a gene. This CDR3 is 14 amino acids long. CDR1 is LNHNV and CDR2 is YYDKDF in the germline V gene (reference sequence). Using reference TRBV15 and TRBJ1-4 for the parts outside the CDR3, the full variable domain is DAMVIQNPRYQVTQFGKPVTLSCSQTLNHNVMYWYQQKSSQAPKLLFHYYDKDFNNEADTPDNFQSRRPNTSFCFLDIRSPGLGDTAMYLCATSFGQGDEKLFFGSGTQLSVL.

This clone occurred once. V usage is TRBV4-1 and J usage is TRBJ2-1; TRBD2 matches at 10 bases. J was trimmed by 3 bases and V by 2 bases; bases with no gene match: 7. There are 17 residues in the CDR3. Per the germline V gene, CDR1 is MGHRA and CDR2 is YSYEKL. The CDR3 DNA reads as TGCGCCAGCAGCCAATTTCTAGCGGGGGATTTCTACAATGAGCAGTTCTTC. Its translation is CASSQFLAGDFYNEQFF.

The rearrangement uses TRBV9 and TRBJ2-7, with a possible D match to TRBD2 (5 bases). CDR3 length: 13 amino acids. Germline lookup yields CDR1 SGDLS and CDR2 YYNGEE. V was shortened by 3 bases and J by 3 bases, with 10 bases between the two germline ends. CDR3 region: CASSAEGLYEQYF. The CDR3 bases are TGTGCCAGCAGCGCCGAGGGTCTCTACGAGCAGTACTTC.

V and J are TRBV19 and TRBJ2-7; D possibly corresponds to TRBD1 (5 bases). In germline, CDR1 is LNHDA, CDR2 SQIVND (reference sequence). The CDR3 totals 15 residues. Trimming took off 7 bases at V and 6 bases at J, with 22 bases between the two ends. CDR3: CASTPQAGYFGEQYF. Here the CDR3 DNA reads TGTGCCAGTACCCCCCAGGCAGGGTATTTCGGCGAGCAGTACTTC.

The genes are TRBV14 and TRBJ2-7, with 11 positions matching TRBD2. CDR1 and CDR2 from the germline V gene are SGHDN and FVKESK. The CDR3 is 16 amino acids. V lost 1 base, J lost 3 bases, and 5 bases stayed unmatched. CDR3 protein: CASSQVGLAGRYEQYF. In DNA form, the CDR3 reads TGTGCCAGCAGCCAAGTAGGACTAGCGGGCCGCTACGAGCAGTACTTC.

The V call is TRBV29-1, the J call TRBJ2-7; 9 bases map to TRBD1. CDR1 SQVTM and CDR2 ANQGSEA come from the germline V gene. The CDR3 length is 14 residues. With 5 bases clipped from V and 5 bases from J, the junction kept 10 bases outside the gene matches. CDR3: CSVSPKQGANEQYF. The CDR3, as DNA: TGCAGCGTTTCACCAAAACAGGGGGCTAACGAGCAGTACTTC.

The chain is built from TRBV7-2 and TRBJ2-2; 11 bases map to TRBD1. Germline V lookup: CDR1 SGHTA, CDR2 FQGNSA. This CDR3 is 15 amino acids long. V was clipped by 3 bases and J by 7 bases; unmatched bases: 4. The CDR3, as DNA: TGTGCCAGCAGCTTGGGGACAGGGGGATACGGGGAGCTGTTTTTT. Amino acid sequence: CASSLGTGGYGELFF.

This chain uses TRBV30 with TRBJ2-2; maybe TRBD2 (6 bases). Trimming pared 4 bases from V and 4 bases from J, leaving 13 bases between. The germline V gene has CDR1 GTSNPN and CDR2 SVGIG (reference sequence). This CDR3 is 14 amino acids long. The CDR3, as DNA: TGTGCCTGGAAGGAGGCGGGAACCACCGGGGAGCTGTTTTTT. Translation: CAWKEAGTTGELFF.

The chain joins TRBV7-9 to TRBJ2-7, with D unresolved. The CDR3 spans 12 residues. Trimming took off 7 bases at V and 0 bases at J, with 7 bases between the two ends. Germline CDR1 and CDR2: SEHNR and FQNEAQ (reference sequence). The CDR3: CASKGSSYEQYF. The DNA of the CDR3 is TGTGCCAGCAAGGGTAGCTCCTACGAGCAGTACTTC.

The rearrangement uses TRBV5-4 and TRBJ2-3; weak D call: TRBD2 (5 bases). The CDR3 is made up of 14 amino acids. Germline V gene lookup returns CDR1 SGHNT and CDR2 YYREEE (reference sequence). Trimming cost V 3 bases and J 3 bases, with 11 bases left between them. The CDR3 protein is CASSSEGRTDTQYF. The DNA for the CDR3 is TGTGCCAGCAGCTCAGAGGGCCGAACAGATACGCAGTATTTT.

This rearrangement joins TRBV5-4 to TRBJ2-7, with 9 nucleotides matching TRBD2. The CDR3 loop spans 16 amino acids. Germline CDR1 SGHNT, CDR2 YYREEE (reference sequence). With V trimmed by 4 bases and J by 7 bases, 15 bases remained unmatched. CDR3 region: CASSPSWLAGGLEQYF. CDR3 coding DNA: TGTGCCAGCAGCCCTTCGTGGCTGGCGGGAGGGCTTGAGCAGTACTTC. The entire variable domain, with the rest obtained from reference TRBV5-4 and TRBJ2-7, is as follows: ETGVTQSPTHLIKTRGQQVTLRCSSQSGHNTVSWYQQALGQGPQFIFQYYREEENGRGNFPPRFSGLQFPNYSSELNVNALELDDSALYLCASSPSWLAGGLEQYFGPGTRLTVT.

This rearrangement joins TRBV3-1 (or the pseudogene TRBV3-2) to TRBJ2-7, with a weak D call TRBD2 (7 bases). The CDR3 sequence is 17 residues long. Germline V lookup: CDR1 LGHDT, CDR2 YNNKEL (reference sequence). Trimming pared 4 bases from V and 3 bases from J, leaving 22 bases between. CDR3 protein: CASSRKMLGGGIYEQYF. DNA for the CDR3: TGTGCCAGCAGCCGGAAAATGCTGGGAGGGGGAATCTACGAGCAGTACTTC.

This clone occurred once. The J gene is TRBJ1-1, the V gene TRBV29-1, with D tentatively TRBD1 (5 bases). The germline V gene has CDR1 SQVTM and CDR2 ANQGSEA. The CDR3 runs 11 residues. The CDR3 protein is CGHRLNTEAFF. The CDR3 nucleotides read TGCGGGCACAGGCTGAACACTGAAGCTTTCTTT.

The chain recombines TRBV19 with TRBJ2-1; no definite D call. Trimming pared 6 bases from V and 5 bases from J, leaving 14 bases between. This CDR3 is 14 amino acids long. The germline gives CDR1 LNHDA, CDR2 SQIVND (reference sequence). The DNA for the CDR3 is TGTGCCAGTAGACGAGAAGCAGCCCACAATGAGCAGTTCTTC. Translating it yields CASRREAAHNEQFF. Looking up the rest from reference TRBV19 and TRBJ2-1 gives the full variable domain: DGGITQSPKYLFRKEGQNVTLSCEQNLNHDAMYWYRQDPGQGLRLIYYSQIVNDFQKGDIAEGYSVSREKKESFPLTVTSAQKNPTAFYLCASRREAAHNEQFFGPGTRLTVL.

The rearrangement links TRBV3-1 (or the pseudogene TRBV3-2) to TRBJ2-1; 10 bases agree with TRBD2. The germline CDR1 and CDR2 sequences are LGHDT and YNNKEL (reference sequence). J was trimmed by 8 bases and V by 0 bases; bases with no gene match: 10. The CDR3 contains 17 residues. The CDR3 bases are TGTGCCAGCAGCCAAGATCCTGATAGCGGGAGGAATGATGAGCAGTTCTTC. Encoded protein: CASSQDPDSGRNDEQFF.

The chain uses TRBV19 and TRBJ1-2; D uncertain. The CDR3 extends over 12 amino acids. Germline CDR1 is LNHDA and CDR2 is SQIVND (reference sequence). Trimming pared 3 bases from V and 6 bases from J, leaving 8 bases between. The CDR3 sequence is CASSMIGNGYTF. DNA of the CDR3: TGTGCCAGTAGTATGATAGGGAATGGCTACACCTTC.

The chain links TRBV28 to TRBJ2-6, with D possibly being TRBD1 (5 bases). V was pared by 3 bases and J by 2 bases, with 11 bases between. CDR3 length: 16 residues. Germline assignment: CDR1 MDHEN and CDR2 SYDVKM. Here the CDR3 DNA reads TGTGCCAGCAGTTTTTTACAGGTTACTGGGGCCAACGTCCTGACTTTC. Its protein product is CASSFLQVTGANVLTF. Full variable domain (outside the CDR3, taken from reference TRBV28 and TRBJ2-6): DVKVTQSSRYLVKRTGEKVFLECVQDMDHENMFWYRQDPGLGLRLIYFSYDVKMKEKGDIPEGYSVSREKKERFSLILESASTNQTSMYLCASSFLQVTGANVLTFGAGSRLTVL.

The J gene is TRBJ1-5, the V gene TRBV5-1, with 7 bases matching TRBD1. Germline V lookup: CDR1 SGHRS, CDR2 YFSETQ. The CDR3 loop spans 15 amino acids. V lost 1 base, J lost 4 bases, and 5 bases stayed unmatched. The chain's CDR3 is CASSLSTGENQPQHF. DNA for the CDR3: TGCGCCAGCAGCTTGTCAACAGGGGAAAATCAGCCCCAGCATTTT.

The CDR3 nucleotides read TGTGCCTGGAGGGCGGGGGCGAACACCGGGGAGCTGTTTTTT. Amino acid sequence: CAWRAGANTGELFF. This chain links TRBV30 with TRBJ2-2; 7 bases map to TRBD2. Unmatched junction bases numbered 1, after V lost 3 bases and J lost 0 bases. This CDR3 contains 14 residues. Germline V gene lookup returns CDR1 GTSNPN and CDR2 SVGIG (reference sequence). The whole variable domain, remainder taken from reference TRBV30 and TRBJ2-2, is SQTIHQWPATLVQPVGSPLSLECTVEGTSNPNLYWYRQAAGRGLQLLFYSVGIGQISSEVPQNLSASRPQDRQFILSSKKLLLSDSGFYLCAWRAGANTGELFFGEGSRLTVL.

V and J are TRBV29-1 and TRBJ2-3, with 11 bases that match TRBD2. With V trimmed by 6 bases and J by 6 bases, 8 bases remained unmatched. Germline V gene lookup returns CDR1 SQVTM and CDR2 ANQGSEA. The CDR3 is made up of 14 amino acids. CDR3 DNA: TGCAGCGTCGGGACTAGCGGTTTCATGGATACGCAGTATTTT. This encodes CSVGTSGFMDTQYF.

The chain links TRBV11-2 to TRBJ2-1; 11 bases map to TRBD2. CDR3 length equals 16 residues. V gave up 5 bases and J gave up 9 bases; unmatched junction bases: 12. From germline, CDR1 is SGHAT and CDR2 FQNNGV. This CDR3 reads CASSHHPLAGESEQFF. The CDR3 DNA is TGTGCCAGCAGCCACCACCCACTAGCGGGAGAAAGTGAGCAGTTCTTC.

The chain has TRBV5-1 and TRBJ1-1; the match to TRBD1 covers 8 bases. The CDR3 consists of 14 residues. Trimming at V came to 4 bases and at J to 5 bases, leaving 7 bases not matched to a gene. Germline CDR1 reads SGHRS; CDR2 reads YFSETQ. The CDR3: CASSDGQGGTEAFF. In DNA form, the CDR3 reads TGCGCCAGCAGCGACGGACAGGGTGGGACTGAAGCTTTCTTT.

The chain recombines TRBV2 with TRBJ1-3; TRBD1 agrees at 7 bases. CDR3 length: 17 residues. The V segment lost 6 bases and the J segment 0 bases; nucleotides outside the gene matches: 11. Germline V gene lookup returns CDR1 SNHLY and CDR2 FYNNEI. CDR3 DNA sequence: TGTGCCAGCAGACCGACAGGGAACCGCTTCTCTGGAAACACCATATATTTT. It specifies CASRPTGNRFSGNTIYF.

The chain uses TRBV10-3 and TRBJ2-1, with 7 positions matching TRBD1. Germline V gives CDR1 ENHRY, CDR2 SYGVKD. CDR3 length: 14 amino acids. Germline trimming cut 6 bases from V and 1 base from J; bases unmatched to any gene: 3. The chain's CDR3 is CAIRPGQSYNEQFF. CDR3 coding DNA: TGTGCCATCAGGCCGGGACAGTCCTACAATGAGCAGTTCTTC.

The V and J genes are TRBV29-1 and TRBJ2-2; D remains unclear. The CDR3 spans 11 residues. V lost 7 bases to trimming and J lost 7 bases, with 10 bases between them. Germline assignment: CDR1 SQVTM and CDR2 ANQGSEA. The CDR3 loop reads CSAPIRGELFF. Here the CDR3 DNA reads TGCAGCGCTCCTATTCGCGGGGAGCTGTTTTTT.